What follows are 12 T cell receptor beta chains derived from one specimen sequenced in a study of cytomegalovirus exposure and HLA in healthy donors. The study ran its PCR with 60 Vbeta and 13 Jbeta primers. Measured with immunoSEQ multiplex PCR; TCRdb has only the in-frame clones, and not every one. The sample lists about 180,000 clones; over 65% were seen once. Sequenced material: PBMCs. These receptors all stem from a man aged 55 to 70 in good health and CMV-seronegative.

This CDR3 is CASSLATGVAYEQYF. The DNA for the CDR3 is TGTGCCAGCAGCTTAGCTACAGGGGTAGCCTACGAGCAGTACTTC. This chain uses TRBV7-6 with TRBJ2-7; 7 bases are shared with TRBD1. Germline-derived CDR1 and CDR2 are SGHVS and FNYEAQ. With V trimmed by 0 bases and J by 2 bases, 4 bases remained unmatched. The CDR3 loop spans 15 amino acids.

V gene TRBV10-3 combines with J gene TRBJ1-4; 8 nucleotides line up with TRBD1. V lost 9 bases, J lost 8 bases, and 8 bases stayed unmatched. The CDR3 contains 13 residues. CDR1 and CDR2 from the germline V gene are ENHRY and SYGVKD. The CDR3 sequence is CAISQGAREKLFF. The CDR3 nucleotides are TGTGCCATTTCTCAGGGGGCTCGAGAAAAACTGTTTTTT.

This chain uses TRBV2 with TRBJ2-7, with TRBD1 identical over 9 bases. Germline V gene lookup returns CDR1 SNHLY and CDR2 FYNNEI. V gave up 3 bases and J gave up 3 bases; unmatched junction bases: 6. There are 15 residues in the CDR3. This chain's CDR3 is CASSDGRQGDYEQYF. The CDR3 coding sequence is TGTGCCAGCAGTGATGGGAGACAGGGGGACTACGAGCAGTACTTC. Full variable domain (missing parts from reference TRBV2 and TRBJ2-7): EPEVTQTPSHQVTQMGQEVILRCVPISNHLYFYWYRQILGQKVEFLVSFYNNEISEKSEIFDDQFSVERPDGSNFTLKIRSTKLEDSAMYFCASSDGRQGDYEQYFGPGTRLTVT.

This rearrangement joins TRBV6-5 to TRBJ2-1; 11 bases align to TRBD2. With V trimmed by 7 bases and J by 6 bases, 8 bases remained unmatched. This CDR3 has 15 residues. Germline V gene lookup returns CDR1 MNHEY and CDR2 SVGAGI. CDR3 loop: CASTKIAGGLNEQFF. The CDR3 nucleotides are TGTGCCAGCACCAAGATAGCGGGGGGGCTCAATGAGCAGTTCTTC.

This chain uses TRBV7-9 with TRBJ2-1; 14 nucleotides align to TRBD2. The CDR3 loop spans 19 amino acids. Germline CDR1 reads SEHNR; CDR2 reads FQNEAQ (reference sequence). Unmatched junction bases numbered 15, after V lost 10 bases and J lost 1 base. CDR3 nucleotides: TGTGCCACGGCTCCGGGACTAGCGGGAGATTTGCTTTCCTACAATGAGCAGTTCTTC. This codes for CATAPGLAGDLLSYNEQFF.

The table lists this clone with a few counts. The chain employs TRBV27 and TRBJ2-1; D is possibly TRBD2 (6 bases). This CDR3 contains 15 residues. Germline V gene lookup returns CDR1 MNHEY and CDR2 SMNVEV (reference sequence). The V gene lost 3 bases and the J gene lost 6 bases, with 15 bases spanning the gap. In DNA form, the CDR3 reads TGTGCCAGCAGTTTTTGGTCGGGAGCGGTCAATGAGCAGTTCTTC. This sequence encodes CASSFWSGAVNEQFF.

The chain links TRBV7-9 to TRBJ2-5; 11 bases match TRBD2. Germline V gene sequence: CDR1 SEHNR, CDR2 FQNEAQ (reference sequence). Trimming at V came to 6 bases and at J to 0 bases, leaving 0 bases not matched to a gene. The CDR3 is 14 residues long. As DNA, the CDR3 is TGTGCCAGCAGGACTAGCGGGAACCAAGAGACCCAGTACTTC. Protein sequence: CASRTSGNQETQYF.

About this clone: An end of the junction does not agree with germline; a read error may underlie this. The chain links TRBV7-9 to TRBJ2-3; D is perhaps TRBD2 (6 bases). The germline CDR1 and CDR2 sequences are SEHNR and FQNEAQ (reference sequence). CDR3 length: 17 residues. Here the CDR3 reads CSSSLVASGVGIDTQYF. In nucleotides, the CDR3 is TGTTCCAGCAGCTTAGTCGCCTCGGGGGTCGGTATAGATACGCAGTATTTT. Together with reference TRBV7-9 and TRBJ2-3, the CDR3 gives the full variable domain: DTGVSQNPRHKITKRGQNVTFRCDPISEHNRLYWYRQTLGQGPEFLTYFQNEAQLEKSRLLSDRFSAERPKGSFSTLEIQRTEQGDSAMYLCSSSLVASGVGIDTQYFGPGTRLTVL.

With regard to this clone: Its ends do not fully match the called genes, so a read error is possible. The chain uses TRBV5-1 and TRBJ1-5; 7 positions agree with TRBD1. CDR1 SGHRS and CDR2 YFSETQ come from the germline V gene. The CDR3 extends over 15 amino acids. In DNA form, the CDR3 reads TGCGCCAGCAGCTTGGAGGGGGCTCATGATCAGCCCCAGAATTTT. It encodes CASSLEGAHDQPQNF.

This clone came up a few times. The chain recombines TRBV15 with TRBJ1-1; D not certain. The V and J ends lost 5 bases and 3 bases respectively, with 13 bases between them. In germline, CDR1 is LNHNV, CDR2 YYDKDF (reference sequence). This CDR3 spans 14 amino acids. CDR3 residues: CATSELRYDTEAFF. The CDR3 DNA is TGTGCCACCAGCGAACTTCGGTACGACACTGAAGCTTTCTTT.

This clone was observed once. The chain is built from TRBV7-6 and TRBJ2-5; 11 bases line up with TRBD2. The length of the CDR3 is 16 residues. V was pared by 3 bases and J by 5 bases, with 8 bases of the junction left unmatched. Germline assignment: CDR1 SGHVS and CDR2 FNYEAQ. Written as DNA, the CDR3 is TGTGCCAGCAGCTTTGCCTTAGCGGGGGGGAGCGAGACCCAGTACTTC. Protein: CASSFALAGGSETQYF.

This sequence joins TRBV9 and TRBJ2-5, with 7 nucleotides matching TRBD2. The CDR3 contains 16 residues. Unmatched junction bases numbered 9, after V lost 4 bases and J lost 0 bases. Germline CDR1 and CDR2: SGDLS and YYNGEE. The CDR3 DNA follows: TGTGCCAGCAGCCAAGGGAGGGGAAGGCACCAAGAGACCCAGTACTTC. It encodes CASSQGRGRHQETQYF.